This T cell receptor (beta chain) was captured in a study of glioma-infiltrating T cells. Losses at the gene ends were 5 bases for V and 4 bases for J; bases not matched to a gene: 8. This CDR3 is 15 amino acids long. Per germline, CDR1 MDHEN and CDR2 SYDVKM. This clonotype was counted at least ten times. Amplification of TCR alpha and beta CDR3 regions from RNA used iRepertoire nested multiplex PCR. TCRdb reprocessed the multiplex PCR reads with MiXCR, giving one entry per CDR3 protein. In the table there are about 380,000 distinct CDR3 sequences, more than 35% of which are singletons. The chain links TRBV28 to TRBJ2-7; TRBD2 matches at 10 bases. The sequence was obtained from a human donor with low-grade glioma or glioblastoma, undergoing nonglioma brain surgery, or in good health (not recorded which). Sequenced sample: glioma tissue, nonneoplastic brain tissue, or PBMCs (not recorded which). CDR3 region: CASSVPLAGLYEQYF. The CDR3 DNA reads TGTGCCAGCAGTGTCCCACTAGCGGGACTATACGAGCAGTACTTC.